This TCR beta chain is drawn from a study of PD-1 blockade in classical Hodgkin lymphoma. Findings of the study overall: At baseline, newly diagnosed patients reportedly showed less TCR diversity than healthy donors. It was CD4+ TCR diversity, not CD8+, that rose significantly by C4D1. Nivolumab initiation under 1 year post-ASCT meant exclusion. Complete responders possessed baseline diversity comparable to newly diagnosed patients.

J lost 1 base, V lost 5 bases, and 7 bases had no gene match. The CDR3 is 16 residues long. Per the germline V gene, CDR1 is SGHVS and CDR2 is FNYEAQ. Remarks on this clone: The antigen remains undetermined.

Every patient was affected by relapse after autologous stem cell transplantation, while exposure to brentuximab vedotin was not uniform. TCRdb's copy holds only in-frame clones and misses some; the assay was immunoSEQ multiplex PCR. The sample has 70,000 to 80,000 clones, 90% to 95% seen once. The J gene is TRBJ2-3, the V gene TRBV7-6, with 9 bases lining up with TRBD1. The receptor was isolated from a human donor with classical Hodgkin lymphoma. This specimen was peripheral blood mononuclear cells (PBMCs), taken at baseline. CDR3 bases: TGTGCCAGCAGCCCCCCGGGACAGGGTGGCACAGATACGCAGTATTTT. It specifies CASSPPGQGGTDTQYF.